This record looks at one T cell receptor (beta chain) sequence and its context. Antigen specificity is unknown. The data are from a study of T cell repertoires in cytomegalovirus infection. Whole-study context: From public TCR beta signatures came an indication of both CMV infection and matching HLA type.

Each CDR3 protein is one row after TCRdb ran MiXCR on the reads. This table holds about 310,000 distinct CDR3 sequences, 20% to 30% found once. Study-wide results and limits: Frequencies of public TCR beta families were cumulated, and this identified carriers of CMV plus the relevant HLA.

This specimen consisted of cultured PBMCs, obtained from culture after CMV antigen stimulation. The receptor was isolated from a human donor in good health (CMV status not recorded). Some clones in this sample may be carry-over from other donors' samples.

The CDR3, as DNA: TGTGCCAGCAGTCCGTCGCAGGTTTCCTACGAGCAGTACTTC. Translated, it gives CASSPSQVSYEQYF. V usage is TRBV28 and J usage is TRBJ2-7; D is undetermined. V lost 5 bases and J 1 base, leaving 12 bases between the germline ends. Germline V gene sequence: CDR1 MDHEN, CDR2 SYDVKM. The CDR3 covers 14 residues.